A single count supports the clone carrying this TCR beta chain. The data belong to a study of cytomegalovirus exposure and HLA in healthy donors. Generated by immunoSEQ multiplex PCR, the TCRdb table keeps only in-frame clones and is missing some. The sample has 80,000 to 100,000 clones; about 83% are singletons. CDR1 and CDR2 (germline): LNHNV, YYDKDF (reference sequence). The ends were cut back, 0 bases at V and 6 bases at J, with 18 bases in the middle. The CDR3 has 16 residues. A roughly 130-subject validation cohort, separate from the roughly 680-subject first cohort, supplied the donors. V and J are TRBV15 and TRBJ2-7; D might be TRBD1 (6 bases). The receptor's source is a woman aged 25 to 45 in good health and CMV-seronegative. The sample taken for sequencing was PBMCs. The CDR3 sequence: CATSRDAANLGGEQYF. The CDR3 DNA reads TGTGCCACCAGCAGAGATGCCGCGAACCTAGGGGGCGAGCAGTACTTC.